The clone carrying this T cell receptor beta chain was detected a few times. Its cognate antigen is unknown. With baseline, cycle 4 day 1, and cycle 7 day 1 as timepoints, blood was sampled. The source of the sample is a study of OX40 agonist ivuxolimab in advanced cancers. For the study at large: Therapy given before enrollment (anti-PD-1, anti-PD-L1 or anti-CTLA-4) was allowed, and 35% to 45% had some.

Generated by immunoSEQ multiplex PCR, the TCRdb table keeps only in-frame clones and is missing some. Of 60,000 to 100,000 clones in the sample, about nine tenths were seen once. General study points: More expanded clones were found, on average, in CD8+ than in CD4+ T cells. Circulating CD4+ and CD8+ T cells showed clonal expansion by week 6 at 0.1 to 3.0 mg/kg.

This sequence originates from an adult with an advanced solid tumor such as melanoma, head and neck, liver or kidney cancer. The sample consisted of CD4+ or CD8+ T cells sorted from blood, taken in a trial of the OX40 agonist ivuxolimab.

CDR3 loop: CASRPFGYSNQPQHF. The CDR3 DNA sequence: TGTGCCAGCAGACCGTTTGGTTATAGCAATCAGCCCCAGCATTTT. The chain is built from TRBV27 and TRBJ1-5; unclear D gene. Germline loops: CDR1 MNHEY, CDR2 SMNVEV (reference sequence). V was pared by 6 bases and J by 0 bases, with 12 bases between. This CDR3 spans 15 amino acids.